This T cell receptor (beta chain) originates from a study of shared clonotypes between healthy human individuals. Study-level information: Sampling drew on donors who were a couple of women and three men aged 18 to 49.

Study-wide results and caveats: Relative to their counterparts shared across all four donors, non-shared clonotypes exhibited diminished generation probabilities.

CD45RO negativity and positive selection for CCR7 defined naive CD8 cells, a population that excluded terminally differentiated effector memory CD45RA+ cells. Healthy and HIV-negative, the adult donors had no recent acute infections or vaccinations. An even split of each subset's genomic DNA across several immunoSEQ plates was performed. Profiled with immunoSEQ multiplex PCR; TCRdb holds only in-frame clones, not every one. Seen here are hundreds of thousands of clones, 90% to 97% observed once, and the top ten hold around 0.1%. The CDR3 is 13 residues long. Trimming removed 2 bases from V and 3 bases from J, with 8 bases in between. CDR1 MDHEN and CDR2 SYDVKM come from the germline V gene. Notes on this clone: Its cognate antigen is unknown.

This receptor was obtained from a woman in her 30s in good health. This chain uses TRBV28 with TRBJ2-7, with D possibly called TRBD1 or TRBD2 (6 bases each). Sequencing used naive CD8+ T cells sorted from blood. The chain's CDR3 is CASSLAGHYEQYF. The CDR3 nucleotides read TGTGCCAGCAGTTTAGCGGGACACTACGAGCAGTACTTC.